This TCR beta chain was documented in a study of blood T cell repertoires in COVID-19. Study as a whole: There were acute and convalescent COVID-19 samples, and they came from the United States, Italy and Spain.

Germline CDR1 reads MNHEY; CDR2 reads SVGAGI. V lost 6 bases, J lost 4 bases, and 5 bases stayed unmatched. The CDR3 has 14 amino acids. Produced via immunoSEQ multiplex PCR; TCRdb's table is partial and in-frame only. The sample consists of about 170,000 clones, about 82% of them appearing once. Followed longitudinally, the Seattle patients had been enrolled during active infection. This clone was seen a few times. This chain connects TRBV6-5 to TRBJ1-3; 8 bases fit TRBD1. This receptor was taken from a woman older than 75 with COVID-19, enrolled during active disease. The sample was peripheral blood. The CDR3 sequence: CASSRDRSGNTIYF. CDR3 coding DNA: TGTGCCAGCAGCCGGGACAGGAGCGGAAACACCATATATTTT.